This TCR beta chain was recovered during a study of control samples from healthy donors and cancer patients. Trimming took off 2 bases at V and 0 bases at J, with 5 bases between the two ends. Germline loops: CDR1 SGHVS, CDR2 FQNEAQ. There are 14 residues in the CDR3. Assay: immunoSEQ multiplex PCR; the TCRdb copy retains only in-frame clones and omits some. The table has approximately 120,000 clones, roughly 87% seen once. The source is a man aged 35 to 55 in good health. Sequenced sample: blood. The rearrangement uses TRBV7-8 and TRBJ1-5; D uncertain. The CDR3 coding sequence is TGTGCCAGCAGCTTACGTAGTAGCAATCAGCCCCAGCATTTT. Its protein is CASSLRSSNQPQHF.